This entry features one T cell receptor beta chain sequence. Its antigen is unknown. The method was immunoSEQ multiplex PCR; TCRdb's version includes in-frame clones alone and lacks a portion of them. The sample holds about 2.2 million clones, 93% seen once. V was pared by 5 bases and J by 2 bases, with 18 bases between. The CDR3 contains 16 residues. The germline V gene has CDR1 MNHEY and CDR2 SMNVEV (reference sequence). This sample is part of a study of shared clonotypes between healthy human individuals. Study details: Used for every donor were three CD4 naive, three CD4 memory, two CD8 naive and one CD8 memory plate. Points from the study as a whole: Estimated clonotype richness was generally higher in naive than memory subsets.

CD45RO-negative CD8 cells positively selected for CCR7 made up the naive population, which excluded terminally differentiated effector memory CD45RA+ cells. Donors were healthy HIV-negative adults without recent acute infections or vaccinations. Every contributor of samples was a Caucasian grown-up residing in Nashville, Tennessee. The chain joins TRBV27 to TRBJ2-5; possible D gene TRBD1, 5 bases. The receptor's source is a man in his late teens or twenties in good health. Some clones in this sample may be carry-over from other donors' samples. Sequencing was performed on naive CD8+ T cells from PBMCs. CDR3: CASSGLRGQVQETQYF. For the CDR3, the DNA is TGTGCCAGCAGTGGCCTTAGGGGCCAAGTTCAAGAGACCCAGTACTTC.